A selection of T cell receptor beta chains follows, all from one sample in a study of shared clonotypes between healthy human individuals. This table comes from immunoSEQ multiplex PCR, and its TCRdb copy is limited to in-frame clones, with some not included. Among roughly 1,000,000 clones listed, around 78% were seen once. The sample was memory CD4+ T cells from PBMCs. The receptors stem from a man younger than 35 in good health. Some clones in this sample may be carry-over from other donors' samples. Both conserved end residues are part of each CDR3. D genes are given only for firm matches. A row's size may be missing; if present it is once, few, many or a size class.

j_call	v_call	clone_size	d_call	cdr3_nt	cdr3_aa
TRBJ1-2	TRBV6-1	-	-	TGTGCCAGCAGAGGGTTTCAGAACTATGGCTACACCTTC	CASRGFQNYGYTF
TRBJ2-5	TRBV4-2	-	-	TGTGCCAGCAGCCAAGGACCCGGAGGGGCAGACTCGGGTACCCAGTACTTC	CASSQGPGGADSGTQYF
TRBJ2-1	TRBV11-3	-	-	TGTGCCAGCAGCTTAGATCTAGATAGCTCCAATGAGCAGTTCTTC	CASSLDLDSSNEQFF
TRBJ1-5	TRBV7-2	-	-	TGTGCCAGCAGCCTAGGTCGTCAGCCCCAGCATTTT	CASSLGRQPQHF
TRBJ2-1	TRBV9	few	TRBD2	TGTGCCAGCAGTAAGATGGGGCGGGAGGTCGATGAGCAGTTCTTC	CASSKMGREVDEQFF
TRBJ2-1	TRBV28	-	TRBD2	TGTGCCAGCAGTTTCTCTTGGACTAGCGGGGGTGAGCAGTTCTTC	CASSFSWTSGGEQFF
TRBJ2-5	TRBV7-2	-	-	TGTGCCAGCAGCTCCAGCGAGACCCAGTACTTC	CASSSSETQYF
TRBJ1-2	TRBV2	-	-	TGTGCCAGCAGTTCAGGGACGGTTCTTGGCTACACCTTC	CASSSGTVLGYTF
TRBJ1-1	TRBV7-9	-	-	TGTGCCAGCAGCTTTTCCCCGGGGGGAAGAAACATGAACACTGAAGCTTTCTTT	CASSFSPGGRNMNTEAFF
TRBJ2-7	TRBV6-6	-	TRBD1	TGTGCCAGCAGCCGACAGGGTTTGGGCTACGAGCAGTACTTC	CASSRQGLGYEQYF
TRBJ2-1	TRBV2	-	-	TGTGCCAGCCGACTAGGCAATGAGCAGTTCTTC	CASRLGNEQFF
TRBJ2-5	TRBV7-2	-	-	TGTGCCTCCCGGCGGAGGGGACAAGAGACCCAGTACTTC	CASRRRGQETQYF
TRBJ2-7	TRBV28	few	TRBD1	TGTGCCAGCGCCCAAGGGGACAGGGTCCACGAGCAGTACTTC	CASAQGDRVHEQYF
TRBJ2-3	TRBV7-2	-	-	TGTGCCAGCGGCGCCGAAAGCGGAGATACGCAGTATTTT	CASGAESGDTQYF
TRBJ1-1	TRBV6-1	-	-	TGTGCCAGCAGTGAAATCTTAGTGAGGCTCATGAACACTGAAGCTTTCTTT	CASSEILVRLMNTEAFF
TRBJ1-1	TRBV28	-	-	TGTGCCAGCAGTTTATTTCAGACAGGACGCGCTTTCTTT	CASSLFQTGRAFF
TRBJ2-7	TRBV19	-	TRBD1	TGTGCCAGTACCATAGGGCAGGACAGGGCCTACGAGCAGTACTTC	CASTIGQDRAYEQYF
TRBJ2-1	TRBV19	-	TRBD1	TGTGCCAGTAGTTTCGGGACAGGGCTTTACAATGAGCAGTTCTTC	CASSFGTGLYNEQFF
TRBJ2-7	TRBV5-1	-	TRBD2	TGCGCCAGCAGCTTGCAGGGTCTAGCGGGGGACCCCTACGAGCAGTACTTC	CASSLQGLAGDPYEQYF
TRBJ2-3	TRBV10-3	-	-	TGTGCCATCAGTGGGCTAGGGACGGGCTTCAGGCCGACGGTGGATACGCAGTATTTT	CAISGLGTGFRPTVDTQYF
TRBJ1-2	TRBV7-8	many	-	TGTGCCAGCAGCTTACGGGCAAACAGGGCTAACTATGGCTACACCTTC	CASSLRANRANYGYTF
TRBJ2-3	TRBV9	once	TRBD2	TGTGCCAGCAGCGTTGGGGCGGGAGTAATAGATACGCAGTATTTT	CASSVGAGVIDTQYF
TRBJ2-3	TRBV29-1	-	-	TGCAGCGTGGACAGCCCAACAGATACGCAGTATTTT	CSVDSPTDTQYF
TRBJ2-3	TRBV4-1	-	TRBD2	TGCGCCAGCAGCCAGGCTAGGACTAGCGGGAGATTGCCAGATACGCAGTATTTT	CASSQARTSGRLPDTQYF
TRBJ1-1	TRBV5-6	-	-	TGTGCCAGCAGCCGATACCCGACAGTAGAAGCTTTCTTT	CASSRYPTVEAFF
TRBJ2-3	TRBV7-6	-	-	TGTGCCAGCAGCTTGGCCAGTGGGGGCCGATCTACGCAGTATTTT	CASSLASGGRSTQYF
TRBJ1-5	TRBV18	-	-	TGTGCCAGCTCGCAACGGGAGGTGGATCAGCCCCAGCATTTT	CASSQREVDQPQHF
TRBJ1-4	TRBV5-4	-	TRBD1	TGTGCCAGCAGCCTGACAGGGACCTCTGAAAAACTGTTTTTT	CASSLTGTSEKLFF
TRBJ2-3	TRBV2	-	TRBD2	TGTGCCGGAGGGACTAGCGTAGATACGCAGTATTTT	CAGGTSVDTQYF
TRBJ2-2	TRBV28	many	TRBD1	TGTGCCAGCAGTTTACTACAGGGGGTCCAACGGGGCACCGGGGAGCTGTTTTTT	CASSLLQGVQRGTGELFF
TRBJ1-3	TRBV11-2	-	-	TGTGCCAGCAGCCCCAGGGGTCCTGGAAACACCATATATTTT	CASSPRGPGNTIYF
TRBJ2-3	TRBV7-8	-	TRBD2	TGTGCCAGCAGCCCCTCTTTGGCGGGGGGTTACACAGATACGCAGTATTTT	CASSPSLAGGYTDTQYF